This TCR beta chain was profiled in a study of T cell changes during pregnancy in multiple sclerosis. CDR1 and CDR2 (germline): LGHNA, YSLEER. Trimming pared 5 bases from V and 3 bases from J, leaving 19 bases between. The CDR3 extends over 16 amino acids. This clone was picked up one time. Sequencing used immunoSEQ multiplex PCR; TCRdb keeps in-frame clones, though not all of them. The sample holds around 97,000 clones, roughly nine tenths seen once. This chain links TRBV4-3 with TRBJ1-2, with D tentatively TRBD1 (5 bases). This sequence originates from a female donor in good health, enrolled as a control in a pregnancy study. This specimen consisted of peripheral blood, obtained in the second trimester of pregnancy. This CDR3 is CASSGAGRTLDYGYTF. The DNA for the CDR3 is TGCGCCAGCAGCGGGGCAGGGCGCACCCTTGACTATGGCTACACCTTC.